This T cell receptor (beta chain) was recorded in a study of blood T cell repertoires in COVID-19. Overall study context: Acute and convalescent COVID-19 specimens originated in the United States, Italy and Spain. The analysed material was cDNA or gDNA that came from T cells, B-cell-depleted T cells, or PBMCs.

The assay was immunoSEQ multiplex PCR, and TCRdb's table has in-frame clones only and misses some. The table includes about 74,000 clones, roughly 84% detected once. The CDR3 length is 14 residues. The ends lost 5 bases at V and 6 bases at J; junction bases unmatched: 7. Germline CDR1 SGHTA, CDR2 FQGNSA. The receptor was derived from a man aged 50 to 59 with active COVID-19. The chain recombines TRBV7-2 with TRBJ2-5; 9 bases are shared with TRBD1. The sample comprised peripheral blood. DNA for the CDR3: TGTGCCAGCAGCCTCGGGACAGGGAGGCAGACCCAGTACTTC. This encodes CASSLGTGRQTQYF. The complete variable domain, with remaining parts taken from reference TRBV7-2 and TRBJ2-5, reads GAGVSQSPSNKVTEKGKDVELRCDPISGHTALYWYRQSLGQGLEFLIYFQGNSAPDKSGLPSDRFSAERTGGSVSTLTIQRTQQEDSAVYLCASSLGTGRQTQYFGPGTRLLVL.